This T cell receptor (beta chain) was recovered during a study of T cell responses to AZD1222 COVID-19 vaccine. Study findings and constraints: Compared with day 0, the breadth and depth of the Spike-specific TCR repertoire rose significantly after two doses of AZD1222. Repertoire sampling was restricted to post-peak T cell response timepoints. AZD1222 recipients seropositive at baseline numbered only five or six.

CDR1 and CDR2 from the germline V gene are MGHDK and SYGVNS. CDR3 size: 14 residues. Trimming left V 6 bases short and J 2 bases short, with 13 bases between. Note on this clone: Its antigen is not known.

TCRdb's copy holds only in-frame clones and misses some; the assay was immunoSEQ multiplex PCR. Of some 110,000 clones in the sample, roughly 91% were seen once. Samples with a second dose at about 4 or about 12 weeks were pooled together. The TCR comes from an adult who received the AZD1222 COVID-19 vaccine. The rearrangement joins TRBV25-1 to TRBJ1-1; maybe TRBD1 (5 bases). The sequenced sample was peripheral blood, obtained 28 days after the second AZD1222 dose. This CDR3 reads CASRYGGGNTEAFF. The CDR3 nucleotides are TGTGCCAGCAGATATGGGGGGGGAAACACTGAAGCTTTCTTT.